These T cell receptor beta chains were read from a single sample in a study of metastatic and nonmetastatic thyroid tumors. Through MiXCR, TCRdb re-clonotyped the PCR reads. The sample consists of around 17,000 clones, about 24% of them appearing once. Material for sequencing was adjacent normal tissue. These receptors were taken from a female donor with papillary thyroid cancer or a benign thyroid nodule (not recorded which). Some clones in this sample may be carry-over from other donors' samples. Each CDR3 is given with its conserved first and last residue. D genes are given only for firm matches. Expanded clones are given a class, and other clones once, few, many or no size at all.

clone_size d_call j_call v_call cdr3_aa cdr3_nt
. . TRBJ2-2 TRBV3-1 CASSLCPLTVELFF TGTGCCAGCAGCCTCTGTCCCCTCACCGTGGAGCTGTTTTTT
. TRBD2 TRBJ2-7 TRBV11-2 CSSSLRSLAGGNYELYF TGTTCCAGCAGCCTCCGCTCCCTAGCGGGGGGGAACTACGAGCTGTACTTC
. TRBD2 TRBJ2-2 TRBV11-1 CASSPVATGGDTGELFF TGTGCCAGCAGCCCGGTAGCGACGGGAGGTGACACCGGGGAGCTGTTTTTT
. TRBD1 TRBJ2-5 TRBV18 CASATGQKETQYF TGTGCCAGCGCAACGGGACAGAAAGAGACCCAGTACTTC
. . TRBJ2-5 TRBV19 CASSRGSGIGGDTQYF TGTGCCAGTAGTAGGGGTAGCGGCATTGGGGGAGATACCCAGTACTTC
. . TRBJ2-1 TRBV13 CASISAVDEQFF TGTGCCAGCATCTCTGCGGTGGATGAGCAGTTCTTC
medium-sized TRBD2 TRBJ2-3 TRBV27 CASSLSRLAATDTQYF TGTGCCAGCAGTTTATCGAGACTAGCGGCCACAGATACGCAGTATTTT
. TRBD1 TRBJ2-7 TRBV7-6 CASSLSGTASYEQYF TGTGCCAGCAGTCTTTCCGGGACAGCCTCCTACGAGCAGTACTTC
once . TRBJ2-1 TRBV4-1 CASSQDRFEEQFF TGCGCCAGCAGCCAAGATAGGTTTGAGGAGCAGTTCTTC
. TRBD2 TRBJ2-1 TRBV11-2 CASSSPATSVSNEQFF TGTGCCAGCAGCTCGCCCGCGACTAGCGTGAGCAATGAGCAGTTCTTC
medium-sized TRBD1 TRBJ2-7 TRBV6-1 CASSERGQGSREQYF TGTGCCAGCAGTGAAAGGGGACAGGGGAGCCGGGAGCAGTACTTC